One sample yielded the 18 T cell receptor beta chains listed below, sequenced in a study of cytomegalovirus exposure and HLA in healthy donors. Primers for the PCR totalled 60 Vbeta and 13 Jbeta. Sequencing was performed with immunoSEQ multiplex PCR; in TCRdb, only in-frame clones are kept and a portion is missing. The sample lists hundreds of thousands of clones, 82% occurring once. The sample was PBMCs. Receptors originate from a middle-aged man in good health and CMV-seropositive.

CDR3 sequence reads: CASSLVAGYEQYV. The CDR3 DNA is TGCGCCAGCAGCTTGGTTGCAGGCTACGAGCAGTACGTC. The rearrangement links TRBV5-1 to TRBJ2-7; D unclear. V was shortened by 0 bases and J by 3 bases, with 7 bases between the two germline ends. The length of the CDR3 is 13 residues. In germline, CDR1 is SGHRS, CDR2 YFSETQ.

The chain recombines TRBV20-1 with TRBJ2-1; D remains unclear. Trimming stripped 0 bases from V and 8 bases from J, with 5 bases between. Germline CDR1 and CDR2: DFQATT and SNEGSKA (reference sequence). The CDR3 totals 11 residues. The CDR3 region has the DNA TGCAGTGCTAGAGAAGCGCATGAGCAGTTCTTC. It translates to CSAREAHEQFF.

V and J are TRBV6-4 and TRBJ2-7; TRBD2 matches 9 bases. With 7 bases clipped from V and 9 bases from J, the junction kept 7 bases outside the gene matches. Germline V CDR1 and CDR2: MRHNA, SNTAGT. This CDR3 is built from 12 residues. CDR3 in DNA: TGTGCCAGCATCCTAGCGGGAAACGGGCAGTACGTC. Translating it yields CASILAGNGQYV.

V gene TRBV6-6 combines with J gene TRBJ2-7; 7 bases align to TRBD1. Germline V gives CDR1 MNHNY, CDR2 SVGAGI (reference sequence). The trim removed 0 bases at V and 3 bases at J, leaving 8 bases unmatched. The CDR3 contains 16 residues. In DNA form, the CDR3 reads TGTGCCAGCAGTTACTCGCCTCAGGGGGATTTCTACGAGCAGTACGTC. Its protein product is CASSYSPQGDFYEQYV.

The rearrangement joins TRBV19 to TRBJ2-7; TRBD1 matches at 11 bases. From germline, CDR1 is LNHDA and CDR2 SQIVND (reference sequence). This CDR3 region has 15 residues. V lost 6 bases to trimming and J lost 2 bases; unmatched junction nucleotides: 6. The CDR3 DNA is TGTGCCAGTAGCCTGGGGACAGGGGGGACCTACGAGCAGTACTTC. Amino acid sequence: CASSLGTGGTYEQYF.

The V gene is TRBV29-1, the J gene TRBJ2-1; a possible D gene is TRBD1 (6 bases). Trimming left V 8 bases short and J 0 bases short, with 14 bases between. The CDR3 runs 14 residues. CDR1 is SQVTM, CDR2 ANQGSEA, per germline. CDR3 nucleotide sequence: TGCAGCACTAGAACAGGGAGCTCCTACAATGAGCAGTTCTTC. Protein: CSTRTGSSYNEQFF.

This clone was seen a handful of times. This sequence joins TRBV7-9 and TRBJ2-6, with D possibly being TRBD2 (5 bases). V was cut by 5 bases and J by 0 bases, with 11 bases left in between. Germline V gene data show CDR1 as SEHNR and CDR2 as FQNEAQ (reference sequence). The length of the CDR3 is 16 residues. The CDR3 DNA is TGTGCCAGCAGCCCGACGACTAACTCTGGGGCCAACGTCCTGACTTTC. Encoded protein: CASSPTTNSGANVLTF.

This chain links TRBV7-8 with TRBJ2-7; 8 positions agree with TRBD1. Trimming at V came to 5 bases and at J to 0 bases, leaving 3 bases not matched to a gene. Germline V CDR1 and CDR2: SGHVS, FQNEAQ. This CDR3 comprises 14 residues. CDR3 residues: CASSHGQGSYEQYF. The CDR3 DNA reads TGTGCCAGCAGCCATGGACAGGGCTCCTACGAGCAGTACTTC.

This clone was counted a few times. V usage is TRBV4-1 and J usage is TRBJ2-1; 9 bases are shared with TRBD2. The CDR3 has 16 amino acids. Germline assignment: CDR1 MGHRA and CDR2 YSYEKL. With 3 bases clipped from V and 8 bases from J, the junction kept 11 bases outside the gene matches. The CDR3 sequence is CASSHRALAGGYEQFF. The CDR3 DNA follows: TGCGCCAGCAGCCATCGGGCCCTGGCGGGAGGGTATGAGCAGTTCTTC.

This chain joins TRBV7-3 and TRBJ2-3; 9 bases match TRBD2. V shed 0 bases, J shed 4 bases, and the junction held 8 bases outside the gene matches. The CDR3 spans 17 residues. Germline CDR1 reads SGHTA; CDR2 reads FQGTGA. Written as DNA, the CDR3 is TGTGCCAGCAGCTTAACGCCGGTAGCGGGAGATGCAGATACGCAGTATTTT. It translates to CASSLTPVAGDADTQYF.

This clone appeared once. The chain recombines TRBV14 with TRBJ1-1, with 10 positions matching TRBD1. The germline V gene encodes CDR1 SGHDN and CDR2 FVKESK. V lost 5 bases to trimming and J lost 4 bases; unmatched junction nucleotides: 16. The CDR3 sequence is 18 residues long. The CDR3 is CASSESRDRGPRGTEAFF. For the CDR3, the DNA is TGTGCCAGCAGCGAATCCCGGGACAGGGGCCCTAGGGGCACTGAAGCTTTCTTT.

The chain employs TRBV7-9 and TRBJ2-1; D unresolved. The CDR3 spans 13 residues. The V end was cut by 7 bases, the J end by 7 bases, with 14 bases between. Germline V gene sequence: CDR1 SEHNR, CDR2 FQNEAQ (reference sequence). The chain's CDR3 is CASIFLGLNEQFF. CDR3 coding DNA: TGTGCCAGCATCTTCCTAGGTCTTAATGAGCAGTTCTTC. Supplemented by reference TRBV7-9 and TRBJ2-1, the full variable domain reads DTGVSQNPRHKITKRGQNVTFRCDPISEHNRLYWYRQTLGQGPEFLTYFQNEAQLEKSRLLSDRFSAERPKGSFSTLEIQRTEQGDSAMYLCASIFLGLNEQFFGPGTRLTVL.

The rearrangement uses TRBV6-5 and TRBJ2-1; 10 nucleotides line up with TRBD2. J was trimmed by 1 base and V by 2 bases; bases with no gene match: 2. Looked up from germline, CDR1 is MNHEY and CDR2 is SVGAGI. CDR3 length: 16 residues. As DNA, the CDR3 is TGTGCCAGCAGTTACCGTAGCGGGAGGTCCTACAATGAGCAGTTCTTC. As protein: CASSYRSGRSYNEQFF.

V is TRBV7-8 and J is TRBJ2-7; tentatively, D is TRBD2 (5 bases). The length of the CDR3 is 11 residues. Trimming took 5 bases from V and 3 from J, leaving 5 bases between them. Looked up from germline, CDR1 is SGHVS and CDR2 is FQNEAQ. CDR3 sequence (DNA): TGTGCCAGCAGCGACTACTACGAGCAGTACTTC. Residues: CASSDYYEQYF.

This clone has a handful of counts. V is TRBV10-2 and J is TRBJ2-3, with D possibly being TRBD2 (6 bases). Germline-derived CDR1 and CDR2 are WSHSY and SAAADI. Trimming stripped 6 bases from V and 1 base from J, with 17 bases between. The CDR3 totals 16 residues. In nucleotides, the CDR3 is TGCGCCAGCAGGGACTACAGCGGCAGGGGCACAGATACGCAGTATTTT. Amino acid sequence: CASRDYSGRGTDTQYF.

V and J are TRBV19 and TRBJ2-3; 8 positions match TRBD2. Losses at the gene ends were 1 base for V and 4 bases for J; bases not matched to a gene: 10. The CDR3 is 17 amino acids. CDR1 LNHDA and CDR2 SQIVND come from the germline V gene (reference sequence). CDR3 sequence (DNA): TGTGCCAGTAGTATAGTCCAGTTGGGACTAGAACCAGATACGCAGTATTTT. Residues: CASSIVQLGLEPDTQYF.

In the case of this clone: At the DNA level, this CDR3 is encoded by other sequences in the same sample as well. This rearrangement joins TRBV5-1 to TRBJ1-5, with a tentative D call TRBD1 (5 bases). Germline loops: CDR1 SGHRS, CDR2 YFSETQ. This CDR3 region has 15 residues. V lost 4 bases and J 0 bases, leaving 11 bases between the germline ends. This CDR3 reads CASSLGGNSNQPQHF. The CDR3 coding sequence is TGCGCCAGCAGCCTTGGGGGGAATAGCAATCAGCCCCAGCATTTT.

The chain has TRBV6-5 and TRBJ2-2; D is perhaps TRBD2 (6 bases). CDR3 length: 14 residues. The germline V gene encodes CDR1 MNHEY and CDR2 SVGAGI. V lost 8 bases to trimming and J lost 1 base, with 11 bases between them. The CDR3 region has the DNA TGTGCCAGCGGTAGGGGAGGGAACACCGGGGAGCTGTTTTTT. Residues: CASGRGGNTGELFF.